The entry that follows covers one T cell receptor (beta chain) sequence. In the original processing: Researchers report that nucleated cell counts were estimated from reference gene primer amplification. This table comes from immunoSEQ multiplex PCR, and its TCRdb copy is limited to in-frame clones, with some not included. The V and J calls and clone size come from that table; D and trimming were worked out from the DNA. This table has approximately 190,000 clones, around 80% appearing once. This record comes from a study of blood T cell repertoires in COVID-19. Turning to the study itself: The samples span acute and convalescent COVID-19 from the United States, Italy and Spain. From T cells, B-cell-depleted T cells, or PBMCs came the material, which was cDNA or gDNA.

Trimming pared 6 bases from V and 4 bases from J, leaving 16 bases between. This CDR3 spans 15 amino acids. Per germline, CDR1 MNHEY and CDR2 SMNVEV (reference sequence). Sequenced sample: peripheral blood. The rearrangement joins TRBV27 to TRBJ2-1; D is uncertain. The sequence was obtained from a man aged 60 to 75 with acute or convalescent COVID-19. The CDR3 sequence is CASSITLGAYNEQFF. The CDR3 bases are TGTGCCAGCAGCATCACCCTGGGCGCGTACAATGAGCAGTTCTTC.